Listed here is a single T cell receptor beta chain. As yet, its antigen is unknown. The data belong to a study of PD-L1 blockade in urothelial cancer. Overall study context: Bladder-origin urothelial cancer in males described about 85% of the 29 patients. Median blood clonality was about 0.081, with more than 75,000 unique TCRs. General study findings and limits: Durable-benefit patients expanded tumor-associated blood clones more at 3 weeks.

Germline-derived CDR1 and CDR2 are SGHRS and YFSETQ. V shed 5 bases and J 5 bases; nucleotides not matched to a gene: 8. The CDR3 is made up of 15 amino acids. Every PCR received spiked-in synthetic TCR analog templates. The protocol was immunoSEQ multiplex PCR, while the TCRdb copy is restricted to in-frame clones and leaves out a portion. The table lists about 80,000 clones, just under 85% of them singletons. Time point here: pretreatment peripheral blood. This receptor was taken from a man aged 40-50 years with urothelial cancer. The chain links TRBV5-1 to TRBJ2-5, with 11 bases lining up with TRBD2. The sample consisted of PBMCs, taken around atezolizumab (anti-PD-L1) treatment. The CDR3 sequence is CASSHTSGSEETQYF. In DNA form, the CDR3 reads TGCGCCAGCAGTCATACTAGCGGGAGTGAGGAGACCCAGTACTTC.